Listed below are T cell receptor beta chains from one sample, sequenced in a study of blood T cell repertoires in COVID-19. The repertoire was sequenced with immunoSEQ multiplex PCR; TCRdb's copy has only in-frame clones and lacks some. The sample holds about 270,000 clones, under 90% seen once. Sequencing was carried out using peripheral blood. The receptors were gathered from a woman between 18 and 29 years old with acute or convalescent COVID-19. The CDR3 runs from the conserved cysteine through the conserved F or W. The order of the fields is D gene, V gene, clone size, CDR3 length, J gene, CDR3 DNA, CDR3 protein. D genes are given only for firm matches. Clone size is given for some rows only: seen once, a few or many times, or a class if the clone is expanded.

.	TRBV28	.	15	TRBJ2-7	TGTGCCAGCAGGTCCGACAGGACGTATACCGACGAGCAGTACTTC	CASRSDRTYTDEQYF
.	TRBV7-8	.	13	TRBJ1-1	TGTGTTACGAGGATGGAGGGGAACACTGAAGCTTTCTTT	CVTRMEGNTEAFF
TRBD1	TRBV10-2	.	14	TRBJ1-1	TGCGCCAGCACCTGGGACAGCATTAACACTGAAGCTTTCTTT	CASTWDSINTEAFF
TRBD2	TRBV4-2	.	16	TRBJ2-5	TGTGCCAGCAGCCAAGGAAGAGCGGGAGGGGCAGAGACCCAGTACTTC	CASSQGRAGGAETQYF
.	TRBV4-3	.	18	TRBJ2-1	TGCGCCAGCAGCCAAGAGATGGCCGGTCAGCGATCCAACAATGAGCAGTTCTTC	CASSQEMAGQRSNNEQFF
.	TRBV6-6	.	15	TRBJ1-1	TGTGCCAGCAGTTACCCCGGGACTGAGGACACTGAAGCTTTCTTT	CASSYPGTEDTEAFF
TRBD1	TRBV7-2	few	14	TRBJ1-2	TGTGCCAGCAGCTTAGGGGGACAGGCGTATGGCTACACCTTC	CASSLGGQAYGYTF
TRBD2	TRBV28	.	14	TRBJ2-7	TGTGCCAGCAGTTTAGCGGGGGGATCCTACGAGCAGTACTTC	CASSLAGGSYEQYF
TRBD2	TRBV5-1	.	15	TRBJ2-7	TGCGCCAGCAGCTTGGCCACTAGCGGGACCTACGAGCAGTACTTC	CASSLATSGTYEQYF
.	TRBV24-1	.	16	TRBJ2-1	TGTGCCACCAGGGCTGGGGATGGGGCAAACCCCAATGAGCAGTTCTTC	CATRAGDGANPNEQFF
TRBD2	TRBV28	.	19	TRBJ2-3	TGTGCCAGCAACCACGGACTAGCGGGAGCTTCTTTCAGCACAGATACGCAGTATTTT	CASNHGLAGASFSTDTQYF
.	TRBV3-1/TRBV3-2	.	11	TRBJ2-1	TGTGCCAGCAGCCAACAGCGGGAGCAGTTCTTC	CASSQQREQFF
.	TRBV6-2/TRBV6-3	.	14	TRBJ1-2	TGTGCCAGCAGTTACTCTGTACAGGTCTATGGCTACACCTTC	CASSYSVQVYGYTF
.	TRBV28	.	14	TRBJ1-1	TGTGCCAGCAGTTTGTTCAGGGCCAGCACTGAAGCTTTCTTT	CASSLFRASTEAFF
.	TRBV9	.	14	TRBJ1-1	TGTGCCAGCAGCGAGGGGCTGGTTGACACTGAAGCTTTCTTT	CASSEGLVDTEAFF
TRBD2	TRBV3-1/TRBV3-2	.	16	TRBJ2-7	TGTGCCAGCAGCCAAAATCTAGCGGGAGTCTCCTACGAGCAGTACTTC	CASSQNLAGVSYEQYF
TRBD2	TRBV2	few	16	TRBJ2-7	TGTGCCAGCAGTGAAGCAGGGACTAGCGGGAGGGGGGAGCAGTACTTC	CASSEAGTSGRGEQYF